The 18 T cell receptor beta chains below were found in one sample sequenced in a study of T cell repertoires in cytomegalovirus infection. TCRdb called the reads again in MiXCR, with one record for every CDR3 protein. The data show approximately 990,000 distinct CDR3 sequences, with around 30% seen just once and over 13% held by the top ten. These receptors' antigens are unknown. Sequencing used cultured CD8+ T cells from PBMCs, obtained from culture after CMV antigen stimulation. The origin of the receptors is a human donor in good health (CMV status not recorded). Some clones in this sample may be carry-over from other donors' samples.

This clonotype was found many times. The rearrangement joins TRBV7-6 to TRBJ1-3; 7 nucleotides align to TRBD1. Losses at the gene ends were 5 bases for V and 3 bases for J; bases not matched to a gene: 10. This CDR3 region has 16 residues. Germline lookup yields CDR1 SGHVS and CDR2 FNYEAQ. The CDR3 sequence: CASSPTIRQGGNTIYF. The CDR3 bases are TGTGCCAGCAGCCCAACAATACGACAGGGTGGAAACACCATATATTTT.

The rearrangement links TRBV23-1 to TRBJ2-7; tentative D call: TRBD1 (6 bases). TRBV23-1 is an open reading frame whose function is uncertain. Trimming took 4 bases from V and 10 from J, leaving 17 bases between them. This CDR3 spans 13 amino acids. This chain's CDR3 is CASSPGQYRDQYV. The CDR3 region has the DNA TGCGCCAGCAGTCCCGGACAGTATCGGGATCAGTACGTC.

CDR3 sequence reads: CASIFRGSDTQYF. The CDR3 DNA reads TGTGCCAGTATTTTTCGGGGTTCCGATACGCAGTATTTT. The V call is TRBV19, the J call TRBJ2-3; perhaps TRBD2 as D (5 bases). Germline V gives CDR1 LNHDA, CDR2 SQIVND (reference sequence). CDR3 length: 13 amino acids. V was shortened by 7 bases and J by 6 bases, with 14 bases between the two germline ends.

This clonotype showed up just a few times. The chain joins TRBV12-3 or TRBV12-4 to TRBJ2-1; possibly TRBD2 for D (7 bases). The V end was cut by 6 bases, the J end by 9 bases, with 15 bases between. The CDR3 has 13 amino acids. Written as DNA, the CDR3 is TGTGCCAGCAGCCCCTCCGGGGGGCCTGAGCAGTTCTTC. As protein: CASSPSGGPEQFF.

This chain connects TRBV7-6 to TRBJ1-6, with D perhaps matching TRBD1 (6 bases). Germline CDR1 and CDR2: SGHVS and FNYEAQ. The CDR3 length is 14 residues. Trimming removed 3 bases from V and 8 bases from J, with 11 bases in between. The CDR3 DNA follows: TGTGCCAGCAGCTTTGGAGGGGGGGATTCACCCCTCCACTTT. This gives the protein CASSFGGGDSPLHF. Full variable domain (outside the CDR3, taken from reference TRBV7-6 and TRBJ1-6): GAGVSQSPRYKVTKRGQDVALRCDPISGHVSLYWYRQALGQGPEFLTYFNYEAQQDKSGLPNDRFSAERPEGSISTLTIQRTEQRDSAMYRCASSFGGGDSPLHFGNGTRLTVT.

In this sample, this clonotype turned up a few times. This chain links TRBV27 with TRBJ2-3, with 10 bases fitting TRBD2. The V gene end was trimmed by 2 bases and the J gene end by 6 bases; junction bases not matched to a gene: 8. There are 16 residues in the CDR3. Germline V lookup: CDR1 MNHEY, CDR2 SMNVEV (reference sequence). The CDR3 sequence: CASSLRSGGARDTQYF. CDR3 bases: TGTGCCAGCAGTTTAAGGAGCGGGGGGGCCAGGGATACGCAGTATTTT.

This clonotype was detected only a few times. The gene calls are TRBV7-6 and TRBJ1-4; D perhaps matches TRBD1 (5 bases). The CDR3 loop spans 16 amino acids. The V end lost 0 bases, the J end lost 1 base, and 9 bases lay between the germline ends. Germline CDR1 and CDR2: SGHVS and FNYEAQ. CDR3 bases: TGTGCCAGCAGCTTAGCCCCAGGGAAAACTAATGAAAAACTGTTTTTT. Translated: CASSLAPGKTNEKLFF.

This clonotype was detected a few times. The chain links TRBV28 to TRBJ1-4; D not resolved. Germline V gene data show CDR1 as MDHEN and CDR2 as SYDVKM. Trimming shortened V by 1 base and J by 0 bases, and 12 bases separated the two germline ends. The CDR3 loop spans 17 amino acids. CDR3: CASSLYPQRTTNEKLFF. The CDR3 coding sequence is TGTGCCAGCAGTTTATATCCCCAAAGGACAACTAATGAAAAACTGTTTTTT.

In this sample, this clonotype turned up many times. The chain joins TRBV7-2 to TRBJ2-7; D ambiguous. Trimming took 4 bases from V and 0 from J, leaving 10 bases between them. Germline CDR1 SGHTA, CDR2 FQGNSA. CDR3 size: 14 residues. Here the CDR3 DNA reads TGTGCCAGCAGCTCTTCGCTGGGCTCCTACGAGCAGTACTTC. Residues: CASSSSLGSYEQYF. Together with reference TRBV7-2 and TRBJ2-7, the CDR3 gives the full variable domain: GAGVSQSPSNKVTEKGKDVELRCDPISGHTALYWYRQSLGQGLEFLIYFQGNSAPDKSGLPSDRFSAERTGGSVSTLTIQRTQQEDSAVYLCASSSSLGSYEQYFGPGTRLTVT.

This chain links TRBV29-1 with TRBJ1-2; 7 nucleotides line up with TRBD1. V trimming: 3 bases; J trimming: 8 bases; junction bases outside the gene matches: 9. Germline loops: CDR1 SQVTM, CDR2 ANQGSEA. The CDR3 totals 13 residues. The CDR3 loop is CSVDPAGGDGYTF. The CDR3 nucleotides are TGCAGCGTTGATCCGGCAGGGGGGGACGGCTACACCTTC.

Regarding this clonotype: Sequence at one end of the junction differs from germline and may be a read error. The J gene is TRBJ1-2, the V gene TRBV7-6; 7 nucleotides match TRBD1. The CDR3 runs 12 residues. Per germline, CDR1 SGHVS and CDR2 FNYEAQ. CDR3 in DNA: TGTGTCAGCAGCTTAGAAGGGGGCCGCTACACCTTC. Protein product: CVSSLEGGRYTF.

The chain links TRBV29-1 to TRBJ2-7; a weak D match, TRBD1 (5 bases). The CDR3 loop spans 13 amino acids. Germline V gives CDR1 SQVTM, CDR2 ANQGSEA. V lost 0 bases, J lost 5 bases, and 11 bases lay in between. The CDR3 DNA follows: TGCAGCGTTGAAGATGAGAGGACACACGAGCAGTACTTC. Translated, it gives CSVEDERTHEQYF.

V usage is TRBV12-3 or TRBV12-4 and J usage is TRBJ2-5; 7 nucleotides line up with TRBD1. The ends lost 4 bases at V and 4 bases at J; junction bases unmatched: 15. The CDR3 loop spans 17 amino acids. The chain's CDR3 is CASSSGGHSPAGETQYF. The CDR3, as DNA: TGTGCCAGCAGTTCAGGGGGACATTCCCCCGCGGGAGAGACCCAGTACTTC.

In regard to this clonotype: At one of its ends the junction is not consistent with the germline gene, which may arise from a read error. The chain combines TRBV7-6 with TRBJ2-1, with D unresolved. The CDR3 runs 14 residues. Germline-derived CDR1 and CDR2 are SGHVS and FNYEAQ. CDR3 nucleotide sequence: TGTGCTAGCAGCCCCCACCCGGCTTCGGGTGAGCAGTTCTTC. Protein: CASSPHPASGEQFF.

V is TRBV6-5 and J is TRBJ1-1, with D perhaps TRBD1 (6 bases). From germline, CDR1 is MNHEY and CDR2 SVGAGI. The germline V and J ends were trimmed by 5 bases and 6 bases, with 16 bases remaining between them. The CDR3 spans 14 residues. The CDR3 is CASSVQGSVAEAFF. The CDR3 DNA reads TGTGCCAGCAGTGTACAGGGCAGCGTGGCTGAAGCTTTCTTT.

This clonotype was found a few times. This chain connects TRBV12-3 or TRBV12-4 to TRBJ2-2; 9 bases align to TRBD2. The CDR3 spans 14 residues. With 4 bases clipped from V and 3 bases from J, the junction kept 0 bases outside the gene matches. CDR3 region: CASSSSGDTGELFF. CDR3 nucleotide sequence: TGTGCCAGCAGTTCTAGCGGGGACACCGGGGAGCTGTTTTTT.

This clonotype was recorded many times. J is TRBJ2-3 and V is TRBV7-9; 10 bases agree with TRBD2. V shed 3 bases and J 4 bases; nucleotides not matched to a gene: 4. The CDR3 loop spans 15 amino acids. Looked up from germline, CDR1 is SEHNR and CDR2 is FQNEAQ (reference sequence). The CDR3 coding sequence is TGTGCCAGCAGCTTCCAGCGGGGGGGCCCAGATACGCAGTATTTT. This translates into CASSFQRGGPDTQYF.

This clonotype was recorded at least ten times. The chain is built from TRBV7-9 and TRBJ2-7, with TRBD2 as a possible D gene (7 bases). Germline CDR1 reads SEHNR; CDR2 reads FQNEAQ (reference sequence). The CDR3 consists of 14 residues. Trimming shortened V by 2 bases and J by 3 bases, and 11 bases separated the two germline ends. The CDR3 DNA reads TGTGCCAGCAGCTTACGCGGGGGCGGCTACGAGCAGTACTTC. Its translation: CASSLRGGGYEQYF. The full variable domain, completed using reference TRBV7-9 and TRBJ2-7, is DTGVSQNPRHKITKRGQNVTFRCDPISEHNRLYWYRQTLGQGPEFLTYFQNEAQLEKSRLLSDRFSAERPKGSFSTLEIQRTEQGDSAMYLCASSLRGGGYEQYFGPGTRLTVT.